Below, 8 T cell receptor beta chains from the same sample are listed, as sequenced in a study of monozygotic twins with inflammatory bowel disease (dated by TCRdb to about 2019). The protocol used for the library was 5' RACE. TCRdb lists the instrument as Illumina HiSeq 2500. With the reads reprocessed by TCRdb, a single entry stands for each CDR3 protein sequence and no DNA is reported. The data table for this sample lists about 300,000 distinct CDR3 sequences. Less than 6.5% of the sample rests with the top ten. The sample comprised blood. These receptors all come from a human donor with ulcerative colitis or Crohn's disease, or a healthy co-twin of an affected twin (not recorded which).

V is TRBV12-3 or TRBV12-4 and J is TRBJ2-5; without DNA, the TCRdb call of TRBD1 cannot be checked. The CDR3 totals 15 residues. The CDR3 sequence: CASSLWGSYVETQYF.

This rearrangement joins TRBV6-2 or TRBV6-3 to TRBJ2-2. Germline assignment: CDR1 MNHEY and CDR2 SVGEGT. CDR3 length: 14 amino acids. The CDR3 here is CASKKVAETGELFF.

The chain links TRBV6-2 or TRBV6-3 to TRBJ2-6. There are 15 residues in the CDR3. Germline V CDR1 and CDR2: MNHEY, SVGEGT. The CDR3 loop is CASSYAHSGANVLTF.

This chain links TRBV11-2 with TRBJ1-1. Germline V CDR1 and CDR2: SGHAT, FQNNGV. The CDR3 has 15 residues. This chain's CDR3 is CASSLGSDSNTEAFF.

The chain recombines TRBV20-1 with TRBJ2-7; TCRdb designates TRBD1, a call that cannot be tested without DNA. Germline CDR1 and CDR2: DFQATT and SNEGSKA (reference sequence). The CDR3 is made up of 14 amino acids. Here the CDR3 reads CSASRQAGPYEQYF.

V gene TRBV4-3 combines with J gene TRBJ2-1. Germline V gene lookup returns CDR1 LGHNA and CDR2 YSLEER. This CDR3 has 14 amino acids. The CDR3: CASSQEGLAREQFF.

This chain joins TRBV7-8 and TRBJ2-7; absent DNA, TCRdb's TRBD1 call cannot be checked. The length of the CDR3 is 14 residues. Germline-derived CDR1 and CDR2 are SGHVS and FQNEAQ. CDR3 residues: CASSPSDRGDEQYF.

This chain uses TRBV20-1 with TRBJ1-4; the D gene TCRdb calls, TRBD1, cannot be checked with no DNA. Germline CDR1 and CDR2: DFQATT and SNEGSKA (reference sequence). The CDR3 is made up of 13 amino acids. CDR3: CSAKDSLDEKLFF.